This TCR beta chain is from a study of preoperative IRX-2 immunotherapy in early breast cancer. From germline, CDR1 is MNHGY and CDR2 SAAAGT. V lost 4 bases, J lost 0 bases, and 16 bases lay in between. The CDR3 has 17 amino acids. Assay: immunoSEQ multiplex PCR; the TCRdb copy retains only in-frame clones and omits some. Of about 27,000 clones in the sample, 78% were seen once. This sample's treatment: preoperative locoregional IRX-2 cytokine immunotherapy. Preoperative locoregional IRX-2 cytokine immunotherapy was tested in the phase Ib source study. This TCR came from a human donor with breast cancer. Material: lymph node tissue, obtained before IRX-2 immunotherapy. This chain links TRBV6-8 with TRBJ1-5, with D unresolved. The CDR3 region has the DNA TGTGCCAGCAGTTTCCGGGAGACCACTTATAGCAATCAGCCCCAGCATTTT. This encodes CASSFRETTYSNQPQHF.